The 5 T cell receptor beta chains given below trace back to one sample, sequenced in a study of response to subunit inactivated influenza vaccine. Using its own MiXCR run on the RT-PCR reads, TCRdb lists one record per CDR3 protein. The top ten hold roughly 26% of the sample, which has approximately 170,000 distinct CDR3 sequences, approximately 15% seen once. Sequencing was performed on CD8+ T cells sorted from PBMCs, taken around 5 days after vaccination. All receptors come from a middle-aged man who received an inactivated influenza vaccine.

This chain uses TRBV20-1 with TRBJ2-1; 7 bases agree with TRBD2. V shed 0 bases, J shed 4 bases, and the junction held 12 bases outside the gene matches. Germline V CDR1 and CDR2: DFQATT, SNEGSKA (reference sequence). The CDR3 has 17 residues. CDR3 sequence (DNA): TGCAGTGCTAGAGATTGGCAGGGAGGGTTACCATACAATGAGCAGTTCTTC. As protein: CSARDWQGGLPYNEQFF.

In this sample, this clonotype turned up many times. The chain recombines TRBV10-3 with TRBJ1-2; D gene uncertain. Germline V gene sequence: CDR1 ENHRY, CDR2 SYGVKD. The CDR3 length is 14 residues. The V and J ends lost 0 bases and 4 bases respectively, with 9 bases between them. The CDR3 is CAISESVSLYGYTF. DNA for the CDR3: TGTGCCATCAGTGAGTCAGTCAGCCTCTATGGCTACACCTTC.

This chain links TRBV3-1 with TRBJ2-6; TRBD1 is a possible D gene (5 bases). The V gene's germline CDR1 is LGHDT and CDR2 YNNKEL (reference sequence). Between the trimmed V and J ends, which lost 0 bases and 4 bases, there was a span of 19 bases. The CDR3 is 19 residues long. The CDR3 loop is CASSQDSQSLTAGANVLTF. The CDR3 coding sequence is TGTGCCAGCAGCCAAGATTCGCAAAGCTTGACAGCCGGGGCCAACGTCCTGACTTTC.

This clonotype was seen more than once but under ten times. This chain links TRBV11-2 with TRBJ2-5; the match to TRBD2 covers 9 bases. Germline V lookup: CDR1 SGHAT, CDR2 FQNNGV. The junction had 0 bases not matched to a gene; V was cut back by 5 bases and J by 5 bases. The CDR3 has 12 residues. CDR3 nucleotide sequence: TGTGCCAGCAGCGGACTAGCGGAGACCCAGTACTTC. Translating it yields CASSGLAETQYF.

The chain couples TRBV11-2 to TRBJ2-1; D remains unclear. Germline-derived CDR1 and CDR2 are SGHAT and FQNNGV. CDR3 length: 13 amino acids. V lost 1 base, J lost 6 bases, and 7 bases lay in between. The CDR3 loop reads CASSLVMSNEQFF. CDR3 in DNA: TGTGCCAGCAGCTTAGTGATGTCCAATGAGCAGTTCTTC.